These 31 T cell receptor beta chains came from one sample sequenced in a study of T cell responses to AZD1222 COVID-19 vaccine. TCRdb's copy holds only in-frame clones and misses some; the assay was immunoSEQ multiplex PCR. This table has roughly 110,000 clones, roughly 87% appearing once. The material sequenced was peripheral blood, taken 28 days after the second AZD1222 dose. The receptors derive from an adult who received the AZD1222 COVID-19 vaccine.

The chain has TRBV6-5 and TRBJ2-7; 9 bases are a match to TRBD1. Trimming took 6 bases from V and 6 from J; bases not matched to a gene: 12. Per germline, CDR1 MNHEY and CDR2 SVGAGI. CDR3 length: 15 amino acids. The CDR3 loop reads CASRVDRGSSAEQYF. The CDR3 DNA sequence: TGTGCCAGCAGAGTTGACAGGGGGAGTTCGGCCGAGCAGTACTTC.

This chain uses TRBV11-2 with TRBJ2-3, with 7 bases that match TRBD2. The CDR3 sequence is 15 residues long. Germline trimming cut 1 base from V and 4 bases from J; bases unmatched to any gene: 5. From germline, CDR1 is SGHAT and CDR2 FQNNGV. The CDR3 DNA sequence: TGTGCCAGCAGCTTAGCGGGGAGGGAGTCAGATACGCAGTATTTT. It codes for CASSLAGRESDTQYF.

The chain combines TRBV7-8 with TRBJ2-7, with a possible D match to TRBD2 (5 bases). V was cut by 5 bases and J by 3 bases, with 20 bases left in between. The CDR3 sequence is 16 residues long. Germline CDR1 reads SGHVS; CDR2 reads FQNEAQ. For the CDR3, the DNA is TGTGCCAGCAGCGACTATAAAGGCGCCATTCTCTACGAGCAGTACTTC. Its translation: CASSDYKGAILYEQYF.

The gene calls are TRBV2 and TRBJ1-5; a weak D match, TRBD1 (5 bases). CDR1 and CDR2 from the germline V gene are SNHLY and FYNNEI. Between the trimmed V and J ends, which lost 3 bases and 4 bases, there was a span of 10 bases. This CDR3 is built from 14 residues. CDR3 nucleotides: TGTGCCAGCAGTGATCAGGGCCGGAATCAGCCCCAGCATTTT. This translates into CASSDQGRNQPQHF.

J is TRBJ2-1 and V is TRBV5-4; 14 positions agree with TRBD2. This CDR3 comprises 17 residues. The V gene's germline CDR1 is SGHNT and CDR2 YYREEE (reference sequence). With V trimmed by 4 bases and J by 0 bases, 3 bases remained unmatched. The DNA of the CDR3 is TGTGCCAGCAGCACCGGGACTAGCGGGGGCTCCTACAATGAGCAGTTCTTC. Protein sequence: CASSTGTSGGSYNEQFF.

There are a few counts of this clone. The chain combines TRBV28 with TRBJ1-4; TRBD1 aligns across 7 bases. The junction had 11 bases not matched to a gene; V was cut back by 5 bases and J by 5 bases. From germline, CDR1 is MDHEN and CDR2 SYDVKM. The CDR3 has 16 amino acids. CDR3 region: CASSPLPGQTNEKLFF. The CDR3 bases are TGTGCCAGCAGTCCTCTTCCGGGACAGACGAATGAAAAACTGTTTTTT.

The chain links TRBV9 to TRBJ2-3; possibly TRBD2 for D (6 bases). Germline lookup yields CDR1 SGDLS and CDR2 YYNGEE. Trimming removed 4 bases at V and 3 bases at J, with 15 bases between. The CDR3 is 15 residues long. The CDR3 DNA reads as TGTGCCAGCAGCTCCCGCGCCGGAGGGACAGATACGCAGTATTTT. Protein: CASSSRAGGTDTQYF. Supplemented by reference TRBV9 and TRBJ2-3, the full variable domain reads DSGVTQTPKHLITATGQRVTLRCSPRSGDLSVYWYQQSLDQGLQFLIQYYNGEERAKGNILERFSAQQFPDLHSELNLSSLELGDSALYFCASSSRAGGTDTQYFGPGTRLTVL.

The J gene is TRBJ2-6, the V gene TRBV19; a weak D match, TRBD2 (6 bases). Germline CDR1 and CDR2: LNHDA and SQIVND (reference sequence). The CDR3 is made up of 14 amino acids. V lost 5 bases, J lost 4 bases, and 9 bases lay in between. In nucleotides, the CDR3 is TGTGCCAGTAGTGGGGGGAGAGGGGCCAACGTCCTGACTTTC. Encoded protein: CASSGGRGANVLTF.

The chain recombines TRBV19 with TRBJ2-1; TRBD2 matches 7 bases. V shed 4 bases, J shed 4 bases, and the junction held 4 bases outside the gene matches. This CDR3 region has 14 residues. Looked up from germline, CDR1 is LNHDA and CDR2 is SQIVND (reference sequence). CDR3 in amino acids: CASSNAGEYNEQFF. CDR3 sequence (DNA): TGTGCCAGTAGTAATGCGGGGGAGTACAATGAGCAGTTCTTC.

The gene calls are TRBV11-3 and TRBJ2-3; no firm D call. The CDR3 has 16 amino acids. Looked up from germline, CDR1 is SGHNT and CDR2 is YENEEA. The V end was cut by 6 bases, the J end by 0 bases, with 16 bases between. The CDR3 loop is CASSKGITSSTDTQYF. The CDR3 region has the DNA TGTGCCAGCAGTAAAGGGATCACCTCTAGCACAGATACGCAGTATTTT. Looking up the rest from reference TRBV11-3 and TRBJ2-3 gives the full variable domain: EAGVVQSPRYKIIEKKQPVAFWCNPISGHNTLYWYLQNLGQGPELLIRYENEEAVDDSQLPKDRFSAERLKGVDSTLKIQPAELGDSAVYLCASSKGITSSTDTQYFGPGTRLTVL.

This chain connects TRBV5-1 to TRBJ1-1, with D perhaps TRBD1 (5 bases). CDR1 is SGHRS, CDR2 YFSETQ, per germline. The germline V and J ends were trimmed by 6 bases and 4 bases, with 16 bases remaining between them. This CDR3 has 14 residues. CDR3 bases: TGCGCCAGCAAAGACAGTCCTTGGGGCACTGAAGCTTTCTTT. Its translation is CASKDSPWGTEAFF.

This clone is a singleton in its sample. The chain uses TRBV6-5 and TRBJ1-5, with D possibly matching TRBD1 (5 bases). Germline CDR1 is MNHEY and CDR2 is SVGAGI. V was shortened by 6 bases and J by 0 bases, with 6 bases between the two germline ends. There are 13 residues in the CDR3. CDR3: CASRTASNQPQHF. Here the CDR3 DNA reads TGTGCCAGCAGGACAGCTAGCAATCAGCCCCAGCATTTT.

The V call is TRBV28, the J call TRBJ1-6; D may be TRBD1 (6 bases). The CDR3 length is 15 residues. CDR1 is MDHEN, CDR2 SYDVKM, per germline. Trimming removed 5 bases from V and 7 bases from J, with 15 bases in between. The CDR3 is CASSLPQGRNSPLHF. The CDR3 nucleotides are TGTGCCAGCAGTCTCCCCCAGGGGCGGAATTCACCCCTCCACTTT. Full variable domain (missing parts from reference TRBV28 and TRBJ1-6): DVKVTQSSRYLVKRTGEKVFLECVQDMDHENMFWYRQDPGLGLRLIYFSYDVKMKEKGDIPEGYSVSREKKERFSLILESASTNQTSMYLCASSLPQGRNSPLHFGNGTRLTVT.

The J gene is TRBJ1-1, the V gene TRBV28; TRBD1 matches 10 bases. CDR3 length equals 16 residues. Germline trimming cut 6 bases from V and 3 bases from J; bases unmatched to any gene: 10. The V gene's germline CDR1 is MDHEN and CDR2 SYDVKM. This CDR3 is CASRQPGQGFDTEAFF. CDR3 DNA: TGTGCCAGCAGACAACCGGGACAGGGGTTCGACACTGAAGCTTTCTTT.

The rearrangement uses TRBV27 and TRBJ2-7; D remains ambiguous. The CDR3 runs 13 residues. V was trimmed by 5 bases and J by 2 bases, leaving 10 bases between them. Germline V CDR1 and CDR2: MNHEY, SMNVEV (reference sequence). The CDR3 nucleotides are TGTGCCAGCAGTGTGACGGCTGCCTACGAGCAGTACTTC. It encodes CASSVTAAYEQYF.

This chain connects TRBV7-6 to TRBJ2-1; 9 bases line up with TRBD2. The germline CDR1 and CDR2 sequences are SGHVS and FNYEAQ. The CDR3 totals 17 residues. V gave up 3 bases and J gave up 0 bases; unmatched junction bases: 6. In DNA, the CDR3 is TGTGCCAGCAGCTTTCTAGCGGGGACGAGCTCCTACAATGAGCAGTTCTTC. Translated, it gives CASSFLAGTSSYNEQFF.

CDR3 loop: CASSPGTSGSTDTQYF. The DNA of the CDR3 is TGTGCCAGCTCACCAGGGACTAGCGGAAGCACAGATACGCAGTATTTT. The V and J genes are TRBV18 and TRBJ2-3; 11 positions match TRBD2. CDR3 length: 16 residues. The V segment lost 2 bases and the J segment 0 bases; nucleotides outside the gene matches: 1. From germline, CDR1 is KGHSH and CDR2 LQKENI. Filled out from reference TRBV18 and TRBJ2-3, the complete variable domain reads NAGVMQNPRHLVRRRGQEARLRCSPMKGHSHVYWYRQLPEEGLKFMVYLQKENIIDESGMPKERFSAEFPKEGPSILRIQQVVRGDSAAYFCASSPGTSGSTDTQYFGPGTRLTVL.

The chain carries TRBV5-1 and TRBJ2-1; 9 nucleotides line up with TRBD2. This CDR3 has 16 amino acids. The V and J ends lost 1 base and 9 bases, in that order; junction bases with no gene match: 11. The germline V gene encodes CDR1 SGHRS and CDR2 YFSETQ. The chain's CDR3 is CASSLRPGTAGGEQFF. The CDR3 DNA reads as TGCGCCAGCAGCTTGCGACCCGGGACAGCGGGGGGTGAGCAGTTCTTC.

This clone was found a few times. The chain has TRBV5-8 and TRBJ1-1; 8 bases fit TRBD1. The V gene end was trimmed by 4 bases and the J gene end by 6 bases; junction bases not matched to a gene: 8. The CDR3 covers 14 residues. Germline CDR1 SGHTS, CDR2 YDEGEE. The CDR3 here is CASSVGQGRSEAFF. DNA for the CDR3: TGTGCCAGCAGCGTCGGACAGGGCCGTTCTGAAGCTTTCTTT.

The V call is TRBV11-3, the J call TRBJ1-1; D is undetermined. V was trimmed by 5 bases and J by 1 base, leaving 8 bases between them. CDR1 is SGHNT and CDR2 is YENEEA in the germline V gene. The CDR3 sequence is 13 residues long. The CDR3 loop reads CASSLYRNTEAFF. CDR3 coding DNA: TGTGCCAGCAGCCTATACAGGAACACTGAAGCTTTCTTT.

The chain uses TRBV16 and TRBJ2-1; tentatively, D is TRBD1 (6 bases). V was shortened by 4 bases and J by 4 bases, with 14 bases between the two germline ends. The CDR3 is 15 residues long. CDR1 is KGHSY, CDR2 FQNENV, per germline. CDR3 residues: CASSPGQGPYNEQFF. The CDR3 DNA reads TGTGCCAGCAGCCCCGGCCAGGGGCCTTACAATGAGCAGTTCTTC.

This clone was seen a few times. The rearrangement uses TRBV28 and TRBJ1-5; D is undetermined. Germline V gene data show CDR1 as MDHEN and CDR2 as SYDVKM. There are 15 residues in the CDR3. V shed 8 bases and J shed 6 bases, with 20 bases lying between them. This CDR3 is CASGPSPRVGQPQHF. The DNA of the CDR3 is TGTGCCAGCGGACCGAGTCCGAGGGTTGGTCAGCCCCAGCATTTT.

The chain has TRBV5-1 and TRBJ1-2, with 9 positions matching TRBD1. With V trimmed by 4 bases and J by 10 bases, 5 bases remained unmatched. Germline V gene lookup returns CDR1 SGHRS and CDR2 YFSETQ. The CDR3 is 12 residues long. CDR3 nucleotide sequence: TGCGCCAGCAGCCCCGGACAGGGGTCCTACACCTTC. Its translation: CASSPGQGSYTF.

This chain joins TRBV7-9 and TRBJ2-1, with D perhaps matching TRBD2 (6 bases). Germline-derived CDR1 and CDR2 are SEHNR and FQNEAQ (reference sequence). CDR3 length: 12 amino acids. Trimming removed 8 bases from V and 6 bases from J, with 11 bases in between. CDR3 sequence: CASVPSVNEQFF. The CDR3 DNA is TGTGCCAGCGTTCCTAGCGTCAATGAGCAGTTCTTC.

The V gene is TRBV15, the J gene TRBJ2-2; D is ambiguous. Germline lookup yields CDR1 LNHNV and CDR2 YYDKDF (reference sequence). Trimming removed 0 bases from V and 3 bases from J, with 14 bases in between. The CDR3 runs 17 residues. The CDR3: CATSRDLVLGYTGELFF. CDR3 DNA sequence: TGTGCCACCAGCAGAGATCTGGTCCTGGGGTACACCGGGGAGCTGTTTTTT.

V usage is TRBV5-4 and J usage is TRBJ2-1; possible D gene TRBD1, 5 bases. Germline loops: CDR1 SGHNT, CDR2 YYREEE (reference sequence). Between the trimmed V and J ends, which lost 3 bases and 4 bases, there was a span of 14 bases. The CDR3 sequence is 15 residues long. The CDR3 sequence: CASSSRANLYNEQFF. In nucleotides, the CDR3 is TGTGCCAGCAGCTCCAGGGCAAATCTATACAATGAGCAGTTCTTC.

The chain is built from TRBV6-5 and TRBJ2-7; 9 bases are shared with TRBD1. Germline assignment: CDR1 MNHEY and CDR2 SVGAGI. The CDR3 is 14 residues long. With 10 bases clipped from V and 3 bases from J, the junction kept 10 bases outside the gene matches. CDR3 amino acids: CATAPGTGRYEQYF. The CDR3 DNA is TGTGCCACCGCACCCGGGACAGGGCGCTACGAGCAGTACTTC.

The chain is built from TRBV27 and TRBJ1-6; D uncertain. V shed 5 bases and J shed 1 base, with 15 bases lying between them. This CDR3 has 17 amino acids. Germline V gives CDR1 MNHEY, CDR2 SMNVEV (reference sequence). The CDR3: CASSPTGSVSYNSPLHF. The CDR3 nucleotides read TGTGCCAGCAGTCCCACTGGCTCCGTATCCTATAATTCACCCCTCCACTTT.

CDR3 protein: CASSPGGGRTNEKLFF. The DNA for the CDR3 is TGTGCCAGCTCACCAGGAGGGGGGAGAACTAATGAAAAACTGTTTTTT. The chain employs TRBV18 and TRBJ1-4, with TRBD1 as a possible D gene (6 bases). CDR1 KGHSH and CDR2 LQKENI come from the germline V gene. CDR3 length equals 16 residues. V dropped 2 bases and J dropped 1 base, with 11 bases sitting between them.

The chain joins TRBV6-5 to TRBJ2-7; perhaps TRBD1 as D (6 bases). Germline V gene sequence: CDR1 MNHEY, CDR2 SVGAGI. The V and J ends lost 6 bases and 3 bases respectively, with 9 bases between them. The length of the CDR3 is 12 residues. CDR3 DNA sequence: TGTGCCAGCAGACAGGGCCTCTACGAGCAGTACTTC. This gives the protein CASRQGLYEQYF.

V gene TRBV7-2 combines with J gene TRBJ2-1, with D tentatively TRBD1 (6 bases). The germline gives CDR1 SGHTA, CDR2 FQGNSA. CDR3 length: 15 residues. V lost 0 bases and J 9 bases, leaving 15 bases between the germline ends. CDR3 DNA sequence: TGTGCCAGCAGCTTAGCGCGCCAGGGGATGAGTGAGCAGTTCTTC. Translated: CASSLARQGMSEQFF.